The text below deals with one TCR beta chain. Its matching antigen is unknown. The entry originates in a study of shared clonotypes between healthy human individuals. The protocol was immunoSEQ multiplex PCR, while the TCRdb copy is restricted to in-frame clones and leaves out a portion. The repertoire consists of millions of clones, with roughly 92% occurring once and the leading ten covering about 0.13%. Findings and limits, study-wide: Non-shared clonotypes showed lower generation probabilities than clonotypes common to all four donors.

This CDR3 region has 17 residues. Deletions cut 0 bases from V and 6 bases from J, with 18 bases between. Germline CDR1 and CDR2: LGHNA and YSLEER. The TCR originated in a man aged 18 to 30 in good health. Sequenced sample: naive CD4+ T cells sorted from blood. Stated subset: CD45RA+ positively selected. The chain combines TRBV4-3 with TRBJ2-1; weak D call: TRBD2 (5 bases). As DNA, the CDR3 is TGCGCCAGCAGCCAAGACGAGTTAGGGTATGAGGGCAATGAGCAGTTCTTC. Amino acid sequence: CASSQDELGYEGNEQFF.